This TCR beta chain was found in a study of shared clonotypes between healthy human individuals. Study at large: Per donor, CD8 memory used one plate, CD8 naive used two, CD4 memory used three and CD4 naive used three.

Trimming left V 8 bases short and J 2 bases short, with 9 bases between. The CDR3 length is 13 residues. Germline values: CDR1 SNHLY, CDR2 FYNNEI. Findings and caveats of the study: For sorted subsets, rarefaction showed incomplete sequencing despite large depth.

Free of recent acute infections or vaccinations, the donors were healthy HIV-negative adults. Produced via immunoSEQ multiplex PCR; TCRdb's table is partial and in-frame only. The data hold roughly 2 million clones, with roughly 95% observed a single time. Notes on this clone: Its antigen is not known.

The clonotype comes from a young man in good health. The specimen was naive CD4+ T cells sorted from blood. Subset described: CD45RA+ positively selected. The V and J genes are TRBV2 and TRBJ1-4, with unresolved D. DNA for the CDR3: TGTGCCAGCCAAGGTGGCACTAATGAAAAACTGTTTTTT. Translating gives CASQGGTNEKLFF.